The rows below give T cell receptor beta chains drawn from one sample of a study of spatial heterogeneity in lung cancer. TCRdb independently ran MiXCR on the 5' RACE reads; one entry per CDR3 protein. The profile shows about 5,800 distinct CDR3 sequences, about 12% of them singletons. The sequenced sample was normal lung tissue next to the tumor, obtained at surgery. The receptors here all came from a female donor with early-stage non-small cell lung cancer. Both conserved end residues are part of each CDR3. Each record gives: D gene, J gene, V gene, clone size, CDR3 protein, CDR3 DNA. D genes are given only for firm matches. The size entry is marked missing in some rows and otherwise reads once, few, many or a size class.

>TRBD2|TRBJ2-1|TRBV4-3|many
CASSQETGGYNEQFF
TGCGCCAGCAGCCAAGAGACGGGAGGTTACAATGAGCAGTTCTTC
>NA|TRBJ2-5|TRBV6-1|many
CGSSRQETQYF
TGTGGGTCGAGCAGGCAAGAGACCCAGTACTTC
>NA|TRBJ1-2|TRBV19|NA
CASSPGQYPNYGYTF
TGTGCCAGTAGCCCCGGACAATACCCTAACTATGGCTACACCTTC
>NA|TRBJ1-1|TRBV20-1|medium-sized
CSARVPGMNTEAFF
TGCAGTGCTAGAGTTCCGGGGATGAACACTGAAGCTTTCTTT
>TRBD2|TRBJ2-1|TRBV5-1|NA
CASSPRAGENEQFF
TGCGCCAGCAGCCCGCGGGCGGGAGAGAATGAGCAGTTCTTC
>NA|TRBJ1-6|TRBV7-2|NA
CASSLRSGTNNSPLHF
TGTGCCAGCAGCTTAAGGTCCGGGACTAATAATTCACCCCTCCACTTT
>TRBD2|TRBJ2-2|TRBV6-5|few
CASSANPGGLTGELFF
TGTGCCAGCAGTGCAAACCCGGGGGGGCTTACCGGGGAGCTGTTTTTT
>NA|TRBJ1-5|TRBV20-1|NA
CSATIGAGVGSNQPQHF
TGCAGTGCTACCATAGGGGCAGGAGTAGGCAGCAATCAGCCCCAGCATTTT
>TRBD2|TRBJ2-7|TRBV20-1|medium-sized
CSARYLAGGSSYEQYF
TGCAGTGCTAGATACCTAGCGGGAGGTAGCTCCTACGAGCAGTACTTC
>NA|TRBJ1-2|TRBV6-5|medium-sized
CASSSVRTNYGYTF
TGTGCCAGCAGTTCCGTCAGAACTAACTATGGCTACACCTTC
>TRBD2|TRBJ2-1|TRBV5-1|many
CASSGGLAGAGEQFF
TGCGCCAGCAGCGGGGGACTAGCGGGAGCCGGCGAGCAGTTCTTC
>NA|TRBJ1-1|TRBV6-5|few
CASSAPSQTLNTEAFF
TGTGCCAGCAGCGCCCCGTCACAGACCTTGAACACTGAAGCTTTCTTT
>TRBD1|TRBJ2-1|TRBV19|NA
CASSIGPGTVSYNEQFF
TGTGCCAGTAGTATAGGACCCGGGACAGTCTCCTACAATGAGCAGTTCTTC
>NA|TRBJ2-5|TRBV20-1|medium-sized
CSGGLTETQYF
TGCAGTGGGGGACTTACAGAGACCCAGTACTTC
>TRBD2|TRBJ2-3|TRBV29-1|NA
CSVAGGGPDTQYF
TGCAGCGTTGCTGGCGGGGGGCCAGATACGCAGTATTTT
>NA|TRBJ1-1|TRBV5-1|few
CASSSERPSEAAANTEAFF
TGCGCCAGCAGCTCCGAAAGACCATCGGAAGCGGCCGCGAACACTGAAGCTTTCTTT
>TRBD2|TRBJ2-5|TRBV20-1|few
CSATGTSGNQETQYF
TGCAGTGCTACTGGGACTAGCGGAAACCAAGAGACCCAGTACTTC
>NA|TRBJ1-3|TRBV12-3/TRBV12-4|many
CASSLAGGLGSGNTIYF
TGTGCCAGCAGTTTAGCAGGGGGTTTGGGCTCTGGAAACACCATATATTTT
>TRBD1|TRBJ1-5|TRBV12-3/TRBV12-4|many
CASSAGGFQPQHF
TGTGCCAGCAGTGCAGGGGGCTTTCAGCCCCAGCATTTT
>NA|TRBJ2-5|TRBV12-3/TRBV12-4|once
CASSLVWGDGETQYF
TGTGCCAGCAGTTTGGTGTGGGGGGACGGAGAGACCCAGTACTTC
>NA|TRBJ2-1|TRBV4-2|NA
CASSQGQNSYNEQFF
TGTGCCAGCAGCCAAGGGCAAAACTCCTACAATGAGCAGTTCTTC
>NA|TRBJ1-1|TRBV6-2/TRBV6-3|medium-sized
CASSFGDPEAFF
TGTGCCAGCAGTTTCGGGGACCCGGAAGCTTTCTTT
>NA|TRBJ2-3|TRBV20-1|once
CSARIQGGLTDTQYF
TGCAGTGCTAGAATCCAAGGGGGACTCACAGATACGCAGTATTTT
>NA|TRBJ1-3|TRBV5-5|many
CASSYGPISGNTIYF
TGTGCCAGCAGCTACGGACCGATCTCTGGAAACACCATATATTTT
>TRBD2|TRBJ2-1|TRBV20-1|many
CSARKAGLGNNEQFF
TGCAGTGCTCGAAAAGCGGGACTAGGAAACAATGAGCAGTTCTTC
>NA|TRBJ1-5|TRBV24-1|large
CATSNTGIQPQHF
TGTGCCACCAGCAACACAGGGATCCAGCCCCAGCATTTT
>NA|TRBJ1-1|TRBV5-4|many
CASSGGGGSTEAFF
TGTGCCAGCTCCGGCGGGGGGGGGAGCACTGAAGCTTTCTTT
>NA|TRBJ2-4|TRBV7-2|many
CASSLLGPGKNIQYF
TGTGCCAGCAGCTTATTAGGTCCCGGCAAAAACATTCAGTACTTC
>TRBD1|TRBJ1-6|TRBV7-3|many
CARTGTGSSPLHF
TGTGCCAGAACCGGGACAGGGTCTTCACCCCTCCACTTT
>NA|TRBJ2-3|TRBV10-2|medium-sized
CASSAGWGADTQYF
TGCGCCAGCAGTGCGGGTTGGGGGGCAGATACGCAGTATTTT
>NA|TRBJ1-2|TRBV2|few
CASSENREGYTF
TGTGCCAGCAGTGAAAACAGGGAAGGCTACACCTTC
>TRBD1|TRBJ1-1|TRBV20-1|few
CSARASPKLQGVAFF
TGCAGTGCTAGAGCCTCCCCTAAGCTACAGGGGGTGGCTTTCTTT
>NA|TRBJ2-1|TRBV3-1|NA
CASSQRRDGEQFF
TGTGCCAGCAGCCAAAGGAGGGACGGGGAGCAGTTCTTC
>NA|TRBJ2-7|TRBV7-2|few
CASSLVPGRAPEQYF
TGTGCCAGCAGCTTAGTTCCGGGCAGGGCCCCCGAGCAGTACTTC
>NA|TRBJ2-3|TRBV20-1|many
CSASSATDTQYF
TGCAGTGCTAGTAGTGCCACAGATACGCAGTATTTT
>NA|TRBJ2-1|TRBV7-2|medium-sized
CASRDRSSYNEQFF
TGTGCCAGCAGGGACAGAAGCTCCTACAATGAGCAGTTCTTC
>NA|TRBJ2-5|TRBV7-2|many
CASSLDRREWETQYF
TGTGCCAGCAGCTTAGACCGGCGCGAATGGGAGACCCAGTACTTC
>NA|TRBJ2-3|TRBV7-9|NA
CASSPLPGESDTQYF
TGTGCCAGCAGCCCACTCCCGGGGGAGAGTGATACGCAGTATTTT
>TRBD1|TRBJ1-4|TRBV20-1|medium-sized
CSLPGQGSSNEKLFF
TGCAGTCTACCTGGACAGGGGAGTTCTAATGAAAAACTGTTTTTT
>NA|TRBJ2-2|TRBV19|many
CASSMRRTGELFF
TGTGCCAGTAGTATGAGGAGGACGGGGGAGCTGTTTTTT
>NA|TRBJ1-5|TRBV7-9|medium-sized
CASSFPGDQPQHF
TGTGCCAGCAGCTTCCCAGGTGATCAGCCCCAGCATTTT
>NA|TRBJ2-2|TRBV11-2|medium-sized
CASSNNVGTGELFF
TGTGCCAGCAGCAACAACGTTGGCACCGGGGAGCTGTTTTTT
>NA|TRBJ2-1|TRBV12-3/TRBV12-4|medium-sized
CASSLGGSYNEQFF
TGTGCCAGCAGTTTGGGGGGCTCCTACAATGAGCAGTTCTTC
>NA|TRBJ1-4|TRBV3-1|many
CASSQEKRNRGEKLFF
TGTGCCAGCAGCCAAGAGAAGCGGAACCGTGGGGAAAAACTGTTTTTT
>NA|TRBJ1-2|TRBV7-2|few
CASSLGRDYGYTF
TGTGCCAGCAGCTTGGGCAGGGACTATGGCTACACCTTC
>TRBD2|TRBJ2-4|TRBV20-1|many
CSASDFSGESYGNIQYF
TGCAGTGCCTCAGACTTCAGCGGGGAGTCGTACGGAAACATTCAGTACTTC
>NA|TRBJ1-2|TRBV7-2|NA
CASSLTTASYGYTF
TGTGCCAGCAGCTTGACGACCGCATCCTATGGCTACACCTTC
>TRBD2|TRBJ2-3|TRBV6-6|medium-sized
CASTATKRGGTDTQYF
TGTGCCAGCACCGCTACCAAGCGGGGGGGCACAGATACGCAGTATTTT
>NA|TRBJ2-7|TRBV12-3/TRBV12-4|few
CASSFRTEVYEQYF
TGTGCCAGCAGTTTTAGGACAGAAGTGTATGAGCAGTACTTC
>TRBD2|TRBJ2-4|TRBV10-1|many
CASTLNRLAGGREGKNIQYF
TGCGCCAGCACCTTAAACCGACTAGCGGGAGGCCGAGAAGGCAAAAACATTCAGTACTTC
>TRBD1|TRBJ1-6|TRBV7-9|medium-sized
CASRGRQGDSPLHF
TGTGCCAGCAGGGGGAGACAGGGCGACTCACCCCTCCACTTT
>NA|TRBJ2-3|TRBV12-3/TRBV12-4|many
CASSSNWDLSDTQYF
TGTGCCAGCAGTTCTAACTGGGACCTCTCAGATACGCAGTATTTT
>TRBD2|TRBJ2-3|TRBV12-3/TRBV12-4|NA
CASRLRAGSDTQYF
TGTGCCAGCAGACTCAGAGCGGGGTCAGATACGCAGTATTTT
>TRBD2|TRBJ2-7|TRBV9|NA
CASSLASGLYEQYF
TGTGCCAGCAGCTTGGCTAGCGGTTTATACGAGCAGTACTTC
>NA|TRBJ1-1|TRBV7-2|NA
CASSSQDRTPGEAFF
TGTGCCAGCAGCAGCCAAGATCGGACACCGGGTGAAGCTTTCTTT
>TRBD2|TRBJ2-5|TRBV11-2|once
CASSLGTSGGGQTQYF
TGTGCCAGCAGCTTGGGGACTAGCGGGGGTGGTCAGACCCAGTACTTC
>NA|TRBJ1-4|TRBV7-9|NA
CASSRTGSGEKLFF
TGTGCCAGCAGCCGAACAGGGTCAGGTGAAAAACTGTTTTTT